The 32 T cell receptor beta chains given below trace back to one sample, sequenced in a study of cytomegalovirus exposure and HLA in healthy donors. The PCR made use of 60 Vbeta and 13 Jbeta primers. Profiling relied on immunoSEQ multiplex PCR, and the TCRdb table lists in-frame clones only, not all of them. The sample lists over 85,000 clones, 70% to 75% occurring once. The sequenced sample consisted of PBMCs. The receptors were sampled from a man aged 40-49 years in good health and CMV-seronegative.

The chain carries TRBV14 and TRBJ1-5, with D possibly TRBD1 on 6 matching bases. Trimming pared 11 bases from V and 2 bases from J, leaving 22 bases between. CDR1 is SGHDN and CDR2 is FVKESK in the germline V gene. The CDR3 runs 16 residues. CDR3 nucleotides: TGTGCCGGCCGGCAGGGGAGACCATGGGGCAATCAGCCCCAGCATTTT. It translates to CAGRQGRPWGNQPQHF. Combining the CDR3 with reference TRBV14 and TRBJ1-5 gives the whole variable domain EAGVTQFPSHSVIEKGQTVTLRCDPISGHDNLYWYRRVMGKEIKFLLHFVKESKQDESGMPNNRFLAERTGGTYSTLKVQPAELEDSGVYFCAGRQGRPWGNQPQHFGDGTRLSIL.

This chain joins TRBV5-4 and TRBJ2-5; TRBD1 agrees at 7 bases. The V gene end was trimmed by 5 bases and the J gene end by 2 bases; junction bases not matched to a gene: 6. CDR1 is SGHNT, CDR2 YYREEE, per germline (reference sequence). The CDR3 runs to 14 residues. The CDR3: CASRSDRQQETQYF. The CDR3 nucleotides are TGTGCCAGCAGATCGGACAGGCAACAAGAGACCCAGTACTTC.

The V and J genes are TRBV5-1 and TRBJ1-2; D not certain. CDR1 is SGHRS, CDR2 YFSETQ, per germline. The CDR3 extends over 18 amino acids. The ends were cut back, 2 bases at V and 4 bases at J, with 24 bases in the middle. CDR3 region: CASSLSRLSGEMGYGYTF. CDR3 DNA sequence: TGCGCCAGCAGCTTATCACGTCTCTCTGGGGAGATGGGCTATGGCTACACCTTC.

This chain joins TRBV27 and TRBJ1-5, with D perhaps matching TRBD1 (5 bases). Trimming stripped 2 bases from V and 3 bases from J, with 14 bases between. Per germline, CDR1 MNHEY and CDR2 SMNVEV (reference sequence). CDR3 length equals 16 residues. The CDR3 region is CASSLVGGAINQPQHF. The CDR3 bases are TGTGCCAGCAGTTTAGTAGGAGGGGCCATCAATCAGCCCCAGCATTTT.

The rearrangement uses TRBV9 and TRBJ2-1; 8 bases match TRBD1. CDR1 SGDLS and CDR2 YYNGEE come from the germline V gene. The length of the CDR3 is 14 residues. After removal of 4 bases from V and 4 bases from J, the junction contained 4 bases not matched to a gene. The CDR3: CASSQRTGYNEQFF. In nucleotides, the CDR3 is TGTGCCAGCAGCCAGAGGACAGGGTACAATGAGCAGTTCTTC.

The chain recombines TRBV4-1 with TRBJ2-7, with D possibly matching TRBD1 (5 bases). Per germline, CDR1 MGHRA and CDR2 YSYEKL. Between the trimmed V and J ends, which lost 1 base and 3 bases, there was a span of 13 bases. The CDR3 has 15 amino acids. The CDR3 DNA reads as TGCGCCAGCAGCCAAGGACAGTACTCCTTCTACGAGCAGTACGTC. It translates to CASSQGQYSFYEQYV.

The chain is built from TRBV5-4 and TRBJ2-5, with 9 bases matching TRBD2. The V segment lost 0 bases and the J segment 6 bases; nucleotides outside the gene matches: 9. The CDR3 has 16 amino acids. CDR1 is SGHNT and CDR2 is YYREEE in the germline V gene (reference sequence). CDR3 amino acids: CASSLGGGGAGQTQYF. Here the CDR3 DNA reads TGTGCCAGCAGCTTGGGAGGCGGGGGGGCTGGTCAGACCCAGTACTTC.

The chain carries TRBV7-2 and TRBJ2-7, with 12 bases matching TRBD1. The trim removed 6 bases at V and 4 bases at J, leaving 7 bases unmatched. Looked up from germline, CDR1 is SGHTA and CDR2 is FQGNSA. This CDR3 comprises 15 residues. DNA for the CDR3: TGTGCCAGCAGAAAAACGGGACAGGGGGCATACGAGCAGTACTTC. This gives the protein CASRKTGQGAYEQYF.

This clone was seen more than once but under ten times. The junction and the germline gene differ at one end; a read error may be behind it. V is TRBV27 and J is TRBJ2-7, with D perhaps matching TRBD2 (5 bases). The CDR3 spans 13 residues. Germline V gene lookup returns CDR1 MNHEY and CDR2 SMNVEV (reference sequence). The chain's CDR3 is CASSLSGDYEQYF. CDR3 DNA: TGTGCCAGCAGTCTATCCGGGGACTACGAGCAGTACTTC.

This sequence joins TRBV4-3 and TRBJ1-2; no reliable D call. The germline V and J ends were trimmed by 0 bases and 9 bases, with 14 bases remaining between them. The germline CDR1 and CDR2 sequences are LGHNA and YSLEER. The CDR3 loop spans 14 amino acids. The CDR3 loop reads CASSQDRRTGSYTF. As DNA, the CDR3 is TGCGCCAGCAGCCAAGATCGAAGGACTGGGAGCTACACCTTC.

The chain links TRBV29-1 to TRBJ2-1, with D possibly being TRBD2 (6 bases). Per germline, CDR1 SQVTM and CDR2 ANQGSEA. This CDR3 has 14 residues. V gave up 1 base and J gave up 8 bases, with 15 bases separating them. The CDR3 bases are TGCAGCGTTGAAGGCCGGGCGGGGTTTTATGAGCAGTTCTTC. Translated, it gives CSVEGRAGFYEQFF.

The chain recombines TRBV29-1 with TRBJ2-2; D is ambiguous. Germline CDR1 reads SQVTM; CDR2 reads ANQGSEA. This CDR3 has 13 residues. V lost 3 bases, J lost 0 bases, and 5 bases lay in between. The CDR3 reads CSVDLANTGELFF. The CDR3 coding sequence is TGCAGCGTTGACCTAGCGAACACCGGGGAGCTGTTTTTT.

The CDR3 is CASTSREGQGARGGRSYMAFF. CDR3 DNA: TGTGCCAGTACCTCCCGAGAGGGACAGGGGGCGCGAGGAGGTAGGAGTTACATGGCTTTCTTT. The rearrangement links TRBV19 to TRBJ1-1, with 12 bases identical to TRBD1. The length of the CDR3 is 21 residues. V trimming: 7 bases; J trimming: 11 bases; junction bases outside the gene matches: 32. From germline, CDR1 is LNHDA and CDR2 SQIVND (reference sequence).

The chain uses TRBV29-1 and TRBJ2-7, with 11 bases lining up with TRBD1. This CDR3 has 16 residues. V was clipped by 0 bases and J by 4 bases; unmatched bases: 8. Germline values: CDR1 SQVTM, CDR2 ANQGSEA. The CDR3 region is CSVEDPNGTGGYEQYF. The CDR3, as DNA: TGCAGCGTTGAAGACCCCAACGGGACAGGGGGTTACGAGCAGTACTTC.

This sequence joins TRBV28 and TRBJ2-2, with no clear D. V was pared by 5 bases and J by 0 bases, with 10 bases between. The CDR3 is made up of 15 amino acids. CDR1 MDHEN and CDR2 SYDVKM come from the germline V gene. The CDR3, as DNA: TGTGCCAGCAGTATACAGATTTCGAACACCGGGGAGCTGTTTTTT. Amino acids: CASSIQISNTGELFF.

The CDR3 region is CASSRGTSVETQYF. The CDR3 nucleotides read TGTGCCAGCAGCAGGGGGACTAGCGTCGAGACCCAGTACTTC. The chain links TRBV5-5 to TRBJ2-5; TRBD2 agrees at 10 bases. The CDR3 totals 14 residues. Germline V gene sequence: CDR1 SGHKS, CDR2 YYEKEE (reference sequence). Trimming took 4 bases from V and 5 from J; bases not matched to a gene: 5.

J is TRBJ1-4 and V is TRBV19, with TRBD1 matching over 10 bases. The CDR3 is 15 residues long. CDR1 LNHDA and CDR2 SQIVND come from the germline V gene (reference sequence). V trimming: 5 bases; J trimming: 9 bases; junction bases outside the gene matches: 9. In DNA, the CDR3 is TGTGCCAGTAGTGCCTTGACAGGGGGCAGAAAAAAACTGTTTTTT. This translates into CASSALTGGRKKLFF.

The chain couples TRBV29-1 to TRBJ2-7; D not certain. This CDR3 contains 13 residues. V lost 5 bases to trimming and J lost 2 bases, with 13 bases between them. Germline values: CDR1 SQVTM, CDR2 ANQGSEA. The CDR3 is CSVSTGSPYEQYF. The CDR3 coding sequence is TGCAGCGTTTCTACGGGTTCTCCCTACGAGCAGTACTTC.

This chain connects TRBV7-8 to TRBJ1-5; 9 nucleotides agree with TRBD1. V lost 5 bases and J lost 7; bases outside the gene matches: 9. The CDR3 is 15 amino acids. Germline CDR1 is SGHVS and CDR2 is FQNEAQ. The CDR3 bases are TGTGCCAGCAGCACTACCGGGACAGGGAACCAGCCCCAGCATTTT. Translated, it gives CASSTTGTGNQPQHF.

This chain links TRBV5-6 with TRBJ1-2, with TRBD1 as a possible D gene (6 bases). The V gene lost 1 base and the J gene lost 5 bases, with 12 bases spanning the gap. The length of the CDR3 is 14 residues. The germline V gene encodes CDR1 SGHDT and CDR2 YYEEEE. As DNA, the CDR3 is TGTGCCAGCAGCTTGCAACAGGGTCTATATGGCTACACCTTC. Protein sequence: CASSLQQGLYGYTF.

The chain employs TRBV9 and TRBJ2-7; D might be TRBD1 (6 bases). Germline V gives CDR1 SGDLS, CDR2 YYNGEE. This CDR3 region has 14 residues. V lost 1 base, J lost 3 bases, and 11 bases lay in between. In DNA, the CDR3 is TGTGCCAGCAGCGTAACGACAGGTGACTACGAGCAGTACTTC. This gives the protein CASSVTTGDYEQYF.

The V call is TRBV6-1, the J call TRBJ1-5, with D possibly matching TRBD1 (5 bases). Looked up from germline, CDR1 is MNHNS and CDR2 is SASEGT. CDR3 size: 15 residues. The germline V and J ends were trimmed by 3 bases and 3 bases, with 12 bases remaining between them. The CDR3 bases are TGTGCCAGCAGTGACAGGGTTTATCACAATCAGCCCCAGCATTTT. Translation: CASSDRVYHNQPQHF.

This clone was observed once. The V call is TRBV23-1, the J call TRBJ2-6; TRBD1 matches at 10 bases. TRBV23-1 is an ORF, with its function uncertain. Trimming took 6 bases from V and 3 from J; bases not matched to a gene: 5. The length of the CDR3 is 16 residues. The CDR3 nucleotides read TGCGCCAGCAGGGATGGACAGGGGGGTGGGGCCAACGTCCTGACTTTC. It specifies CASRDGQGGGANVLTF.

This chain links TRBV7-8 with TRBJ2-7, with a possible D match to TRBD2 (5 bases). The CDR3 has 12 amino acids. CDR1 SGHVS and CDR2 FQNEAQ come from the germline V gene. V dropped 6 bases and J dropped 0 bases, with 6 bases sitting between them. The CDR3 nucleotides are TGTGCCAGCAGGGACTTCTCCTACGAGCAGTACTTC. This encodes CASRDFSYEQYF.

V usage is TRBV7-2 and J usage is TRBJ2-2; 9 bases match TRBD2. Germline V gives CDR1 SGHTA, CDR2 FQGNSA. V gave up 1 base and J gave up 3 bases; unmatched junction bases: 6. This CDR3 is 17 amino acids long. For the CDR3, the DNA is TGTGCCAGCAGCTTAGGGCGGGGACTAGCCTACACCGGGGAGCTGTTTTTT. It codes for CASSLGRGLAYTGELFF.

The rearrangement joins TRBV4-2 to TRBJ1-6, with 7 bases lining up with TRBD1. The V gene end was trimmed by 0 bases and the J gene end by 6 bases; junction bases not matched to a gene: 5. This CDR3 has 16 residues. Per the germline V gene, CDR1 is LGHNA and CDR2 is YNFKEQ. CDR3 in amino acids: CASSQDAGTVNSPLHF. In DNA form, the CDR3 reads TGTGCCAGCAGCCAAGATGCCGGGACAGTTAATTCACCCCTCCACTTT.

The sample holds a few counts of this clone. The chain is built from TRBV2 and TRBJ1-5; 7 positions agree with TRBD1. Per germline, CDR1 SNHLY and CDR2 FYNNEI. This CDR3 region has 15 residues. The V segment lost 6 bases and the J segment 0 bases; nucleotides outside the gene matches: 5. The CDR3 region has the DNA TGTGCCAGCAGAGAGGGGACAGTTAGCAATCAGCCCCAGCATTTT. Its translation: CASREGTVSNQPQHF.

This clone was recorded a few times. V and J are TRBV5-1 and TRBJ2-3; TRBD2 matches 9 bases. The V and J ends lost 4 bases and 5 bases, in that order; junction bases with no gene match: 11. The CDR3 contains 16 residues. The germline gives CDR1 SGHRS, CDR2 YFSETQ. Here the CDR3 reads CASSRIGGGAGDTQYF. The CDR3 nucleotides are TGCGCCAGCAGCCGCATTGGCGGGGGGGCAGGAGATACGCAGTATTTT.

The chain couples TRBV11-2 to TRBJ2-7; 14 bases line up with TRBD2. The CDR3 has 14 residues. The junction had 2 bases not matched to a gene; V was cut back by 4 bases and J by 6 bases. The germline V gene has CDR1 SGHAT and CDR2 FQNNGV. The DNA for the CDR3 is TGTGCCAGCAGCTCGGGACTAGCGGGGGTCGAGCAGTACTTC. Translation: CASSSGLAGVEQYF.

This clone was observed a few times. This chain uses TRBV11-2 with TRBJ1-4; possible D gene TRBD1, 5 bases. Germline V lookup: CDR1 SGHAT, CDR2 FQNNGV. Deletions cut 6 bases from V and 4 bases from J, with 12 bases between. CDR3 length: 14 amino acids. CDR3 in DNA: TGTGCCAGCAGTTGGACACACCGTAATGAAAAACTGTTTTTT. As protein: CASSWTHRNEKLFF. The full variable domain, its missing parts supplied by reference TRBV11-2 and TRBJ1-4, is EAGVAQSPRYKIIEKRQSVAFWCNPISGHATLYWYQQILGQGPKLLIQFQNNGVVDDSQLPKDRFSAERLKGVDSTLKIQPAKLEDSAVYLCASSWTHRNEKLFFGSGTQLSVL.

The genes are TRBV6-5 and TRBJ1-2; tentative D call: TRBD1 (6 bases). CDR1 is MNHEY and CDR2 is SVGAGI in the germline V gene. V dropped 2 bases and J dropped 3 bases, with 13 bases sitting between them. The CDR3 runs 15 residues. Here the CDR3 DNA reads TGTGCCAGCAGTTACGCCGGGGGGCACCACTATGGCTACACCTTC. Translation: CASSYAGGHHYGYTF.

The chain employs TRBV11-2 and TRBJ2-1; D not certain. The ends were cut back, 1 base at V and 3 bases at J, with 7 bases in the middle. The CDR3 is 14 residues long. The germline CDR1 and CDR2 sequences are SGHAT and FQNNGV. CDR3 bases: TGTGCCAGCAGCTTAGTGAAGCTCTACAATGAGCAGTTCTTC. It encodes CASSLVKLYNEQFF. The whole variable domain, filled in from reference TRBV11-2 and TRBJ2-1, reads EAGVAQSPRYKIIEKRQSVAFWCNPISGHATLYWYQQILGQGPKLLIQFQNNGVVDDSQLPKDRFSAERLKGVDSTLKIQPAKLEDSAVYLCASSLVKLYNEQFFGPGTRLTVL.